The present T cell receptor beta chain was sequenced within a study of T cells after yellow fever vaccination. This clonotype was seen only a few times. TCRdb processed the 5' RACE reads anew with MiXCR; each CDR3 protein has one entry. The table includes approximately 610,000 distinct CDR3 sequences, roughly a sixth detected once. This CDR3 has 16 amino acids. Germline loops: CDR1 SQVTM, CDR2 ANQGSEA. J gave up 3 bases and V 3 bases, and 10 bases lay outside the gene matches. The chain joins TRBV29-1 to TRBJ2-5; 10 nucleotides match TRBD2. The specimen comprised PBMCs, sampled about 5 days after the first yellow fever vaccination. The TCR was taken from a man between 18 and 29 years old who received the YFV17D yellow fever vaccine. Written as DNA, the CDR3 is TGCAGCGTTGATGAGCGTGTGGGGACTAGCGAAGAGACCCAGTACTTC. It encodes CSVDERVGTSEETQYF.